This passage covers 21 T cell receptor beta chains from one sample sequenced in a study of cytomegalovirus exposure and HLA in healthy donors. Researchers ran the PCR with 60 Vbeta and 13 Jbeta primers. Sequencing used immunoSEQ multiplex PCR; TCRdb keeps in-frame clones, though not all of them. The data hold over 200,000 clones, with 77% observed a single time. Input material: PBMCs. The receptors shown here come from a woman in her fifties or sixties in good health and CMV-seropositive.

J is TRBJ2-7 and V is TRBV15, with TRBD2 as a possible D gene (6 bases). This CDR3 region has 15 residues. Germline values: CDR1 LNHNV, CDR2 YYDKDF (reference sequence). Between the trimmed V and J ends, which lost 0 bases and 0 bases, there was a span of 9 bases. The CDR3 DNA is TGTGCCACCAGCAGAGATCTTAGCGGCTCCTACGAGCAGTACTTC. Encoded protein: CATSRDLSGSYEQYF.

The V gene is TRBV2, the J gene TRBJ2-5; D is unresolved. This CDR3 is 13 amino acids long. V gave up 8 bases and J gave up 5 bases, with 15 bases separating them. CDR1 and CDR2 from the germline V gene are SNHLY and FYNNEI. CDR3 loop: CASCPRFGETQYF. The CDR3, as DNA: TGTGCCAGCTGTCCTCGCTTCGGGGAGACCCAGTACTTC.

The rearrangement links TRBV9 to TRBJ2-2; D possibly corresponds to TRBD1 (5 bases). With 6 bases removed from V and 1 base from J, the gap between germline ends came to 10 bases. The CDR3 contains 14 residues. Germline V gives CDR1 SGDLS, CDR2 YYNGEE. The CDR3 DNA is TGTGCCAGCAATAGTCAGGGGAACACCGGGGAGCTGTTTTTT. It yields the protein CASNSQGNTGELFF.

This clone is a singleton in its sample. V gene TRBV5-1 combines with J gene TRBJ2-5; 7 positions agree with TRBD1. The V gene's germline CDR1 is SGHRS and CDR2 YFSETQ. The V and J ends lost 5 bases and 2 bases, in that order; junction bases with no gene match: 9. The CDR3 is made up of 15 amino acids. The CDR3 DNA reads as TGCGCCAGCAGACCTCTGACAGGGCTACAAGAGACCCAGTACTTC. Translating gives CASRPLTGLQETQYF.

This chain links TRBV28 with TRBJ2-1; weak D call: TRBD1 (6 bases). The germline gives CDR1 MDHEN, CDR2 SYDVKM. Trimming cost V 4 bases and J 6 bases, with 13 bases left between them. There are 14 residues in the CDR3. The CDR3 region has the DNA TGTGCCAGCAGTTCCACAGGGCATTTCAATGAGCAGTTCTTC. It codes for CASSSTGHFNEQFF.

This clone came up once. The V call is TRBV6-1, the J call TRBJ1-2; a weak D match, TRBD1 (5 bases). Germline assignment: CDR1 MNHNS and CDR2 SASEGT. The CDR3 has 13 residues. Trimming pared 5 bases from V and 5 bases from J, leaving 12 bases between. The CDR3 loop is CASSSRVWYGYTF. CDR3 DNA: TGTGCCAGCAGTAGCAGGGTGTGGTATGGCTACACCTTC.

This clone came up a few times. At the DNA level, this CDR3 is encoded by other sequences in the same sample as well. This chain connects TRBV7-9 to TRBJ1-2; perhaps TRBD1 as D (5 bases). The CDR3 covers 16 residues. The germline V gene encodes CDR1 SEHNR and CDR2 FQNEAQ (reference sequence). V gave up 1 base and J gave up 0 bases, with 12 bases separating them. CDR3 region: CASSLGGVSSNYGYTF. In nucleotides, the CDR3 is TGTGCCAGCAGCTTAGGGGGGGTCTCGTCTAACTATGGCTACACCTTC.

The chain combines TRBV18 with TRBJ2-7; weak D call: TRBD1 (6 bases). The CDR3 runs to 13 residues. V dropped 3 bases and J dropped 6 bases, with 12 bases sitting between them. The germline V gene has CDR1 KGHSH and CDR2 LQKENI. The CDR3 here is CASSPYRVGEQYF. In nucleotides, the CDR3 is TGTGCCAGCTCACCCTACAGGGTTGGCGAGCAGTACTTC.

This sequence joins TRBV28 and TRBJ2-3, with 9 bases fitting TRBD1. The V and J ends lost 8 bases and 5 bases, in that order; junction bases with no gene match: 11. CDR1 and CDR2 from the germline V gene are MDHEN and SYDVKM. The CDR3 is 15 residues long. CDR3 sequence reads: CASGTSQGARDTQYF. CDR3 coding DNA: TGTGCCAGCGGGACTTCACAGGGGGCCAGAGATACGCAGTATTTT.

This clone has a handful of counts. CDR3 nucleotides: TGTGCCAGCTCACCACGCGACAGGGGGTACGAGCAGTACTTC. Amino acids: CASSPRDRGYEQYF. The chain carries TRBV18 and TRBJ2-7, with TRBD1 matching over 9 bases. CDR3 length: 14 amino acids. Germline CDR1 and CDR2: KGHSH and LQKENI. V shed 1 base and J 4 bases; nucleotides not matched to a gene: 2.

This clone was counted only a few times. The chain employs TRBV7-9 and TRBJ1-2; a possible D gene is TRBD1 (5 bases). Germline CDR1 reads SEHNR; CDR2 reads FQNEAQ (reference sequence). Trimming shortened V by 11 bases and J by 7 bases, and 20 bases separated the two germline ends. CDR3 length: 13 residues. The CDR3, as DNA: TGTGCCGGAATACAGGTTTGGTCCAGTGGCTACACCTTC. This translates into CAGIQVWSSGYTF.

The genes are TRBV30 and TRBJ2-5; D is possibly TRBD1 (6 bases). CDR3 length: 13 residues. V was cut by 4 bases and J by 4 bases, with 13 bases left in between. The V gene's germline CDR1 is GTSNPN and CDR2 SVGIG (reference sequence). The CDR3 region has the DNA TGTGCCTGGACCCTACAGGGAATAGAGACCCAGTACTTC. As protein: CAWTLQGIETQYF.

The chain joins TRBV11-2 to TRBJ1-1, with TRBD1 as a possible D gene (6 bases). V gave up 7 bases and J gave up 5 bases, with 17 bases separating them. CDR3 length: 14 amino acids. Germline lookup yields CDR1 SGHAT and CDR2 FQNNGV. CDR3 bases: TGTGCCAGCACCCTCCCAGGGGTCAGAACTGAAGCTTTCTTT. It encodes CASTLPGVRTEAFF.

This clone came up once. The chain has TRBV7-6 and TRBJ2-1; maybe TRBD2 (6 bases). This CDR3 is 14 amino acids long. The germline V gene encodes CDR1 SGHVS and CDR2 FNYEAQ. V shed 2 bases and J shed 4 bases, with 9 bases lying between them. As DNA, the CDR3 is TGTGCCAGCAGCTTACAGGGAGGTTACAATGAGCAGTTCTTC. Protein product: CASSLQGGYNEQFF.

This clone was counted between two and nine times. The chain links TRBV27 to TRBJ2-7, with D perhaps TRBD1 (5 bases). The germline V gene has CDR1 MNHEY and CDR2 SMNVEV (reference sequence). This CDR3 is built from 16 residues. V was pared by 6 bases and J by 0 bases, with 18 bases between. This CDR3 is CASSRSPYQGSYEQYF. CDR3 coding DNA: TGTGCCAGCAGCCGATCCCCTTACCAGGGCTCCTACGAGCAGTACTTC.

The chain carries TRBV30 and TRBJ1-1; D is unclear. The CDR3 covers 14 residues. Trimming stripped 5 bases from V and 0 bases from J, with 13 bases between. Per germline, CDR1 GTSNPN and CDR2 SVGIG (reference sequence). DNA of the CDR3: TGTGCCTGGCCCGTCAGGATCCTGAACACTGAAGCTTTCTTT. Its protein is CAWPVRILNTEAFF.

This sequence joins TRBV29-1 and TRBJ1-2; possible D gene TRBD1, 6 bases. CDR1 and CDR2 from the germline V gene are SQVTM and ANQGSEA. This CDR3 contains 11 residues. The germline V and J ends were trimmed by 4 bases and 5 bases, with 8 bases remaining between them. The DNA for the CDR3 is TGCAGCGTTGGACAGGAATATGGCTACACCTTC. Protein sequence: CSVGQEYGYTF.

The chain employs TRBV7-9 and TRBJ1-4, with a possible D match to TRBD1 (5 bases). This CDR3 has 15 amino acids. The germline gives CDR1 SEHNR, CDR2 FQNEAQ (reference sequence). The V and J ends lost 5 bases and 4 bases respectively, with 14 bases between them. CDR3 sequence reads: CASSKSLQGNEKLFF. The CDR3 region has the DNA TGTGCCAGCAGCAAGTCATTGCAGGGTAATGAAAAACTGTTTTTT.

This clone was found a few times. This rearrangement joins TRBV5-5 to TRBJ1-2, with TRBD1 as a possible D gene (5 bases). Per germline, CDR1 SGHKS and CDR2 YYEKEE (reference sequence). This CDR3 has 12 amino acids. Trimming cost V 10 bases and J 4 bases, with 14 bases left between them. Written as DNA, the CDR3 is TGTGCCGGGGGAGGAGACGGCTATGGCTACACCTTC. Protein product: CAGGGDGYGYTF.

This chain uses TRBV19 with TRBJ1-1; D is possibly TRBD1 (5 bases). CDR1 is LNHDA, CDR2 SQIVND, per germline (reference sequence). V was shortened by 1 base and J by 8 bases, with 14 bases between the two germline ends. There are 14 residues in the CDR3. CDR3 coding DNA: TGTGCCAGTAGTATAGGGGCAGGGTCCTTGGAAGCTTTCTTT. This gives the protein CASSIGAGSLEAFF. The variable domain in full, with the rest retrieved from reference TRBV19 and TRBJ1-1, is DGGITQSPKYLFRKEGQNVTLSCEQNLNHDAMYWYRQDPGQGLRLIYYSQIVNDFQKGDIAEGYSVSREKKESFPLTVTSAQKNPTAFYLCASSIGAGSLEAFFGQGTRLTVV.

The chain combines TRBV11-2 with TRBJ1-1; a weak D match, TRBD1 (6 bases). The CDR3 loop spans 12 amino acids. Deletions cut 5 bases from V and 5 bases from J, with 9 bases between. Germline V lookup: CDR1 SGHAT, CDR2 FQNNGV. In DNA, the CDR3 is TGTGCCAGCAGCAAGCAGGGGACTGAAGCTTTCTTT. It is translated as CASSKQGTEAFF. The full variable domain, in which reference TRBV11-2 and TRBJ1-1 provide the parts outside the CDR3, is EAGVAQSPRYKIIEKRQSVAFWCNPISGHATLYWYQQILGQGPKLLIQFQNNGVVDDSQLPKDRFSAERLKGVDSTLKIQPAKLEDSAVYLCASSKQGTEAFFGQGTRLTVV.